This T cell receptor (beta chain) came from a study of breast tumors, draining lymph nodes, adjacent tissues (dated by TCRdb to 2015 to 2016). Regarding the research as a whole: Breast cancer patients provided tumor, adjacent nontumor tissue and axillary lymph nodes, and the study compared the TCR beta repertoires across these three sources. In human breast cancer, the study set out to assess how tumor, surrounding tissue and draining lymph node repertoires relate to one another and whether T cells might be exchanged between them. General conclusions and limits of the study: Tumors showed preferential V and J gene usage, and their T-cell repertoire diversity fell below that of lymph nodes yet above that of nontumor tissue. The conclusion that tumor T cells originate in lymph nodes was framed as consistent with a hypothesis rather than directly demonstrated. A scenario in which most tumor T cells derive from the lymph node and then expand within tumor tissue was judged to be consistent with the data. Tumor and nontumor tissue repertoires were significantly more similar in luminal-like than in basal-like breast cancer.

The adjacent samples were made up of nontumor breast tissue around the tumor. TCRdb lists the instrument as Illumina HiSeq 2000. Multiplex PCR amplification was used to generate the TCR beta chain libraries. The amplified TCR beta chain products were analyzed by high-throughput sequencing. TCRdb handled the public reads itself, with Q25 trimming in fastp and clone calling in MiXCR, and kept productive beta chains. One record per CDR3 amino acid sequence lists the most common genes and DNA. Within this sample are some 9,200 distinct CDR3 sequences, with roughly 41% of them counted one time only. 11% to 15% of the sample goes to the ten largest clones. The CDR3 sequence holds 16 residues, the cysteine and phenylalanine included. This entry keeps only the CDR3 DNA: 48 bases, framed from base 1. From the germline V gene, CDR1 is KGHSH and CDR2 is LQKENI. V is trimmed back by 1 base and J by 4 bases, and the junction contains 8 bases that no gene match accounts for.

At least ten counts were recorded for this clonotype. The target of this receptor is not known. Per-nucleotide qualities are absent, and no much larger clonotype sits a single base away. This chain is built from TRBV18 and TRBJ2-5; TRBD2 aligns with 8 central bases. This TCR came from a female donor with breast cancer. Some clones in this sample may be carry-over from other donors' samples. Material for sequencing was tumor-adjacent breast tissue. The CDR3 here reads CASSPQLAGGVETQYF. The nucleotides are TGTGCCAGCTCACCACAGCTCGCGGGGGGAGTAGAGACCCAGTACTTC.